The 26 T cell receptor beta chains in this list originate from one sample, sequenced in a study of CD8 T cells in ankylosing spondylitis. TCRdb ran MiXCR on the 5' RACE reads and lists one entry per CDR3 protein. Of almost 250,000 distinct CDR3 sequences listed, roughly 32% are singletons. Sequencing input: blood, either unsorted or a sorted T cell fraction (not recorded which). Receptors originate from a male donor with ankylosing spondylitis or in good health (not recorded which).

This chain connects TRBV20-1 to TRBJ2-3; D perhaps matches TRBD1 (5 bases). The CDR3 runs to 14 residues. The V end was cut by 3 bases, the J end by 5 bases, with 15 bases between. In germline, CDR1 is DFQATT, CDR2 SNEGSKA (reference sequence). This chain's CDR3 is CSARRQGRGDTQYF. CDR3 coding DNA: TGCAGTGCTAGGCGCCAGGGTCGTGGAGATACGCAGTATTTT.

The chain combines TRBV29-1 with TRBJ2-3; D may be TRBD2 (6 bases). Trimming took 2 bases from V and 6 from J, leaving 12 bases between them. Germline V gene data show CDR1 as SQVTM and CDR2 as ANQGSEA. The CDR3 extends over 13 amino acids. CDR3 sequence (DNA): TGCAGCGTTGAATCGGGAGTCCTTGATACGCAGTATTTT. This encodes CSVESGVLDTQYF.

This clonotype has more than one count but fewer than ten. This chain links TRBV6-1 with TRBJ2-1, with D tentatively TRBD1 (5 bases). The CDR3 totals 13 residues. V was trimmed by 5 bases and J by 6 bases, leaving 11 bases between them. Germline V gene lookup returns CDR1 MNHNS and CDR2 SASEGT. Here the CDR3 reads CASSRTPGNEQFF. The CDR3, as DNA: TGTGCCAGCAGTCGGACACCCGGCAATGAGCAGTTCTTC.

The chain carries TRBV20-1 and TRBJ2-7; 9 bases map to TRBD1. There are 15 residues in the CDR3. J gave up 5 bases and V 1 base, and 9 bases lay outside the gene matches. CDR1 is DFQATT and CDR2 is SNEGSKA in the germline V gene (reference sequence). This CDR3 is CSARGPGQGTHEQYF. The CDR3 nucleotides are TGCAGTGCTAGAGGCCCGGGACAGGGCACCCACGAGCAGTACTTC.

This chain uses TRBV10-2 with TRBJ2-3, with 9 bases fitting TRBD2. V lost 2 bases and J lost 9; bases outside the gene matches: 12. Germline CDR1 WSHSY, CDR2 SAAADI. The length of the CDR3 is 16 residues. CDR3 nucleotides: TGCGCCAGCAGTGAGCCCCAGGGCTGGGCGGGGGGGACGCAGTATTTT. Residues: CASSEPQGWAGGTQYF.

V is TRBV12-3 or TRBV12-4 and J is TRBJ1-2, with TRBD1 matching over 7 bases. CDR3 length: 15 residues. Trimming took 8 bases from V and 2 from J; bases not matched to a gene: 11. The CDR3 region is CASGHPGQQNYGYTF. The CDR3, as DNA: TGTGCCAGCGGCCACCCGGGACAGCAAAACTATGGCTACACCTTC.

The chain couples TRBV7-2 to TRBJ1-1, with 8 nucleotides matching TRBD1. This CDR3 region has 15 residues. Trimming at V came to 3 bases and at J to 3 bases, leaving 6 bases not matched to a gene. Germline CDR1 SGHTA, CDR2 FQGNSA. CDR3 DNA: TGTGCCAGCAGCTTGGATGGACAGGGCGACACTGAAGCTTTCTTT. Translated: CASSLDGQGDTEAFF. The whole variable domain, remainder taken from reference TRBV7-2 and TRBJ1-1, is GAGVSQSPSNKVTEKGKDVELRCDPISGHTALYWYRQSLGQGLEFLIYFQGNSAPDKSGLPSDRFSAERTGGSVSTLTIQRTQQEDSAVYLCASSLDGQGDTEAFFGQGTRLTVV.

The rearrangement links TRBV6-5 to TRBJ1-5; TRBD1 aligns across 9 bases. The V gene's germline CDR1 is MNHEY and CDR2 SVGAGI. This CDR3 spans 16 amino acids. The junction had 9 bases not matched to a gene; V was cut back by 0 bases and J by 9 bases. The CDR3: CASSYSSVGQGGPQHF. In DNA form, the CDR3 reads TGTGCCAGCAGTTACTCCTCCGTGGGACAGGGAGGGCCCCAGCATTTT.

This clonotype has just a few counts. The genes are TRBV6-2 or TRBV6-3 and TRBJ1-4; D remains unclear. CDR1 MNHEY and CDR2 SVGEGT come from the germline V gene. Deletions cut 8 bases from V and 4 bases from J, with 20 bases between. CDR3 length: 16 residues. The CDR3 coding sequence is TGTGCCAGCTCCGGCGACGGACGGAGGGATAATGAAAAACTGTTTTTT. Translating gives CASSGDGRRDNEKLFF.

This chain links TRBV7-2 with TRBJ2-3; D possibly uses TRBD1 or TRBD2 (5 bases each). CDR3 length: 16 residues. Trimming stripped 5 bases from V and 3 bases from J, with 18 bases between. From germline, CDR1 is SGHTA and CDR2 FQGNSA. CDR3: CASSLIEGPVTDTQYF. The CDR3 nucleotides read TGTGCCAGCAGCCTCATAGAGGGGCCAGTTACAGATACGCAGTATTTT.

On this clonotype itself: An end of the junction differs from the germline gene, which may be a read error. The genes are TRBV20-1 and TRBJ2-7, with D possibly being TRBD2 (5 bases). The CDR3 is 12 residues long. From germline, CDR1 is DFQATT and CDR2 SNEGSKA (reference sequence). CDR3 nucleotides: TGCAGTGCTAGAGTTGAGGGCTTGACGCAGAACTTC. Protein: CSARVEGLTQNF.

Remarks on this clonotype: No conserved phenylalanine or tryptophan is present at the end of the CDR3, so a read error is the likely explanation. It is unclear where the CDR3 begins or ends on the DNA, so no DNA is shown, and the CDR3 is as TCRdb lists it. The chain combines TRBV6-5 with TRBJ1-6; the D call of TRBD1 is as the table states it, not checked on the DNA. The CDR3 contains 11 residues when both ends are counted. In germline, CDR1 is MNHEY, CDR2 SVGAGI. CDR3 sequence: CASRINTDRDT.

This clonotype was observed many times. The chain recombines TRBV27 with TRBJ2-3, with D perhaps TRBD2 (5 bases). V was trimmed by 6 bases and J by 1 base, leaving 11 bases between them. Germline lookup yields CDR1 MNHEY and CDR2 SMNVEV (reference sequence). The CDR3 totals 14 residues. CDR3 in amino acids: CASSRTFGTDTQYF. CDR3 nucleotides: TGTGCCAGCAGCAGGACTTTTGGCACAGATACGCAGTATTTT.

The V gene is TRBV20-1, the J gene TRBJ2-1; perhaps TRBD2 as D (6 bases). The ends were cut back, 0 bases at V and 6 bases at J, with 15 bases in the middle. In germline, CDR1 is DFQATT, CDR2 SNEGSKA (reference sequence). CDR3 length: 15 amino acids. The CDR3 loop is CSAREEGRDGNEQFF. The CDR3 coding sequence is TGCAGTGCTAGAGAGGAGGGCAGGGATGGCAATGAGCAGTTCTTC.

The CDR3: CASSGGGPTNTEAFF. The CDR3 DNA reads TGTGCCAGCAGCGGTGGAGGGCCCACTAACACTGAAGCTTTCTTT. The genes are TRBV9 and TRBJ1-1; D remains unclear. V was trimmed by 3 bases and J by 2 bases, leaving 14 bases between them. The CDR3 extends over 15 amino acids. Germline-derived CDR1 and CDR2 are SGDLS and YYNGEE.

In its sample, this clonotype was seen a few times. The chain has TRBV7-9 and TRBJ2-1; 9 bases are shared with TRBD2. Germline CDR1 is SEHNR and CDR2 is FQNEAQ (reference sequence). CDR3 length: 16 amino acids. Unmatched junction bases numbered 9, after V lost 4 bases and J lost 5 bases. The CDR3 nucleotides read TGTGCCAGCAGCTCACTGACTAGCGGCTTGGACAATGAGCAGTTCTTC. Translated, it gives CASSSLTSGLDNEQFF.

The genes are TRBV29-1 and TRBJ2-5; D remains ambiguous. The CDR3 has 13 residues. Germline V gene lookup returns CDR1 SQVTM and CDR2 ANQGSEA. V was trimmed by 5 bases and J by 1 base, leaving 11 bases between them. CDR3 protein: CSVMTQPQETQYF. The CDR3 DNA reads TGCAGCGTTATGACACAGCCCCAAGAGACCCAGTACTTC.

The rearrangement uses TRBV12-3 or TRBV12-4 and TRBJ1-6, with a weak D call TRBD1 (6 bases). With 6 bases removed from V and 2 bases from J, the gap between germline ends came to 14 bases. The CDR3 extends over 16 amino acids. CDR3 bases: TGTGCCAGCAGCAGCGCAGGGGAGGCCTATAATTCACCCCTCCACTTT. It encodes CASSSAGEAYNSPLHF.

V is TRBV18 and J is TRBJ2-7; 11 bases line up with TRBD2. The germline CDR1 and CDR2 sequences are KGHSH and LQKENI. CDR3 size: 17 residues. V shed 6 bases and J 1 base; nucleotides not matched to a gene: 11. The CDR3 reads CASSMTSGAQFSYEQYF. For the CDR3, the DNA is TGTGCCAGCTCGATGACTAGCGGGGCCCAATTTTCCTACGAGCAGTACTTC.

The gene calls are TRBV6-1 and TRBJ2-3; TRBD1 might be the D (5 bases). The CDR3 has 15 amino acids. V lost 6 bases and J 1 base, leaving 14 bases between the germline ends. Germline V gives CDR1 MNHNS, CDR2 SASEGT. CDR3 bases: TGTGCCAGCAGGAAGGACACCTATGGCACAGATACGCAGTATTTT. Amino acids: CASRKDTYGTDTQYF.

CDR3 sequence reads: CASSLFRGQTQYF. CDR3 coding DNA: TGTGCCAGCAGTTTATTCAGGGGGCAGACCCAGTACTTC. V and J are TRBV28 and TRBJ2-5; 8 nucleotides align to TRBD1. Germline-derived CDR1 and CDR2 are MDHEN and SYDVKM. J was trimmed by 6 bases and V by 1 base; bases with no gene match: 1. CDR3 length equals 13 residues.

In its sample, this clonotype was seen many times. The CDR3 protein is CASIGGTNEKLFF. CDR3 coding DNA: TGTGCCAGCATCGGTGGAACTAATGAAAAACTGTTTTTT. This rearrangement joins TRBV28 to TRBJ1-4, with D unresolved. Germline V CDR1 and CDR2: MDHEN, SYDVKM. This CDR3 contains 13 residues. Trimming shortened V by 7 bases and J by 1 base, and 7 bases separated the two germline ends.

This clonotype was counted only a few times. The chain uses TRBV18 and TRBJ1-2, with 9 bases identical to TRBD1. This CDR3 region has 13 residues. With 5 bases clipped from V and 8 bases from J, the junction kept 6 bases outside the gene matches. Germline V CDR1 and CDR2: KGHSH, LQKENI. CDR3 DNA: TGTGCCAGCTCATCGGGACAGGGACACGGCTACACCTTC. Protein product: CASSSGQGHGYTF. Combining the CDR3 with reference TRBV18 and TRBJ1-2 gives the whole variable domain NAGVMQNPRHLVRRRGQEARLRCSPMKGHSHVYWYRQLPEEGLKFMVYLQKENIIDESGMPKERFSAEFPKEGPSILRIQQVVRGDSAAYFCASSSGQGHGYTFGSGTRLTVV.

The V gene is TRBV20-1, the J gene TRBJ2-3; maybe TRBD1 (6 bases). Trimming removed 4 bases at V and 1 base at J, with 9 bases between. The V gene's germline CDR1 is DFQATT and CDR2 SNEGSKA (reference sequence). The length of the CDR3 is 13 residues. The CDR3 coding sequence is TGCAGTGCTACAAGACAGGGCACAGATACGCAGTATTTT. As protein: CSATRQGTDTQYF.

The rearrangement uses TRBV18 and TRBJ2-7, with unresolved D. The ends were cut back, 6 bases at V and 3 bases at J, with 9 bases in the middle. The CDR3 covers 12 residues. Looked up from germline, CDR1 is KGHSH and CDR2 is LQKENI. As DNA, the CDR3 is TGTGCCAGCTCCCCGACTTACTACGAGCAGTACTTC. This translates into CASSPTYYEQYF.

V is TRBV20-1 and J is TRBJ2-1; 9 nucleotides match TRBD1. J lost 6 bases, V lost 1 base, and 7 bases had no gene match. Germline V gene sequence: CDR1 DFQATT, CDR2 SNEGSKA (reference sequence). The CDR3 contains 15 residues. The CDR3 sequence: CSARGRGQGFNEQFF. CDR3 DNA sequence: TGCAGTGCTAGAGGGAGGGGACAGGGTTTCAATGAGCAGTTCTTC.